The entry that follows covers one TCR beta chain sequence. Its antigen is unidentified. The data stem from a study of CD8+ T cells in alopecia areata. Overall study findings and caveats: Resident alphabeta T-cell populations of normal skin are likewise subject to sequencing in scalp samples. Possibly because of HLA-related factors, TCR sharing was less clear across patients than in mice.

In each case, RNA was isolated and then reverse transcribed into cDNA as the sequencing template. This table comes from immunoSEQ multiplex PCR, and its TCRdb copy is limited to in-frame clones, with some not included. The sample shows 90,000 to 130,000 clones, 45% to 60% of them seen only once. CDR1 and CDR2 (germline): MNHEY, SMNVEV (reference sequence). The germline V and J ends were trimmed by 5 bases and 3 bases, with 11 bases remaining between them. The CDR3 is 14 amino acids. Source material: NKG2D-low CD8+ T cells sorted from blood. The gene calls are TRBV27 and TRBJ1-3, with D unclear. This clonotype was sampled from a human donor with alopecia areata. The CDR3 region is CASSALGIGNTIYF. The CDR3, as DNA: TGTGCCAGCAGTGCCTTGGGTATTGGAAACACCATATATTTT.